This entry lists 27 T cell receptor beta chains sequenced from one sample in a study of shared clonotypes between healthy human individuals (TCRdb year 2020). Library creation used the immunoSEQ multiplex PCR assay. This immuneACCESS table, as held by TCRdb, lists in-frame sequences with V and J called but not all clones. Of the missing ones, under half trace to an unresolved V gene in checked studies; the others have no known cause. For this sample the table gives approximately 2.5 million clones, of which roughly 93% were detected only once. The ten largest clones add up to approximately 0.36% of the sample. The sequenced sample consisted of naive CD4+ T cells from PBMCs. Read against the paper, the sample's cell subset or site label means: CD45RA+ positively selected. The receptor set was obtained from a man between 18 and 29 years old in good health. Some clones in this sample may be carry-over from other donors' samples.

The V call is TRBV5-1, the J call TRBJ2-2; D assignment may be TRBD1 or TRBD2 (5 bases each). The CDR3 covers 16 residues. Germline V lookup: CDR1 SGHRS, CDR2 YFSETQ. Trimming took off 2 bases at V and 4 bases at J, with 15 bases between the two ends. CDR3: CASSLTGTERTGELFF. In nucleotides, the CDR3 is TGCGCCAGCAGCTTAACGGGGACGGAGCGCACCGGGGAGCTGTTTTTT.

As for this clone: This sample also contains other DNA sequences that code for the same CDR3. The chain joins TRBV5-8 to TRBJ1-5, with D possibly matching TRBD1 (6 bases). The V and J ends lost 1 base and 0 bases respectively, with 8 bases between them. This CDR3 has 15 residues. Germline CDR1 is SGHTS and CDR2 is YDEGEE. CDR3 in DNA: TGTGCCAGCAGCTTGAGGGGGTATAGCAATCAGCCCCAGCATTTT. Translating it yields CASSLRGYSNQPQHF. Filled out from reference TRBV5-8 and TRBJ1-5, the complete variable domain reads EAGVTQSPTHLIKTRGQQATLRCSPISGHTSVYWYQQALGLGLQFLLWYDEGEERNRGNFPPRFSGRQFPNYSSELNVNALELEDSALYLCASSLRGYSNQPQHFGDGTRLSIL.

This chain joins TRBV18 and TRBJ1-2, with 8 nucleotides matching TRBD1. The CDR3 runs to 16 residues. Germline values: CDR1 KGHSH, CDR2 LQKENI. Trimming at V came to 1 base and at J to 0 bases, leaving 4 bases not matched to a gene. CDR3 residues: CASSPLGTGPNYGYTF. CDR3 DNA: TGTGCCAGCTCACCACTCGGGACAGGCCCTAACTATGGCTACACCTTC.

V is TRBV6-5 and J is TRBJ1-1; unclear D gene. Trimming shortened V by 8 bases and J by 5 bases, and 15 bases separated the two germline ends. CDR3 length equals 13 residues. Germline CDR1 MNHEY, CDR2 SVGAGI. CDR3 residues: CASGLRRFTEAFF. The DNA for the CDR3 is TGTGCCAGCGGCCTCCGCAGGTTTACTGAAGCTTTCTTT.

The chain joins TRBV10-2 to TRBJ1-2; no firm D call. The CDR3 loop spans 14 amino acids. Germline V gene data show CDR1 as WSHSY and CDR2 as SAAADI. With 5 bases removed from V and 0 bases from J, the gap between germline ends came to 10 bases. This CDR3 is CASSSGRTNYGYTF. The CDR3 DNA reads as TGCGCCAGCAGTTCCGGACGTACTAACTATGGCTACACCTTC.

V and J are TRBV28 and TRBJ2-3; TRBD2 might be the D (5 bases). Trimming cost V 11 bases and J 0 bases, with 24 bases left between them. CDR1 is MDHEN and CDR2 is SYDVKM in the germline V gene. The CDR3 contains 17 residues. The CDR3 is CAPIWAILRVSTDTQYF. The CDR3 DNA is TGTGCCCCCATTTGGGCTATCTTGAGGGTAAGCACAGATACGCAGTATTTT.

The chain combines TRBV30 with TRBJ2-5; tentative D call: TRBD1 (5 bases). Trimming removed 1 base at V and 0 bases at J, with 12 bases between. CDR1 is GTSNPN and CDR2 is SVGIG in the germline V gene (reference sequence). The CDR3 contains 15 residues. The DNA of the CDR3 is TGTGCCTGGAGTGGACAGCCCAGGTACCAAGAGACCCAGTACTTC. Protein: CAWSGQPRYQETQYF.

This chain uses TRBV5-4 with TRBJ2-2, with D unresolved. V lost 2 bases, J lost 3 bases, and 8 bases lay in between. The CDR3 sequence is 14 residues long. Germline lookup yields CDR1 SGHNT and CDR2 YYREEE (reference sequence). CDR3 nucleotide sequence: TGTGCCAGCAGCTTCCGTCCTCACACCGGGGAGCTGTTTTTT. Amino acid sequence: CASSFRPHTGELFF.

In regard to this clone: Other DNA sequences in this specimen translate into the identical CDR3. The DNA for the CDR3 is TGCGCCAGCAGCTGGGACAGGGAAGAGACCCAGTACTTC. Residues: CASSWDREETQYF. The chain carries TRBV5-1 and TRBJ2-5, with TRBD1 matching over 9 bases. Unmatched junction bases numbered 0, after V lost 3 bases and J lost 3 bases. This CDR3 is 13 amino acids long. CDR1 SGHRS and CDR2 YFSETQ come from the germline V gene.

This clone was recorded once. The gene calls are TRBV5-1 and TRBJ2-3; D is undetermined. V was pared by 2 bases and J by 0 bases, with 10 bases between. The CDR3 consists of 15 residues. Per the germline V gene, CDR1 is SGHRS and CDR2 is YFSETQ. The CDR3 is CASSFRSLSTDTQYF. The DNA of the CDR3 is TGCGCCAGCAGCTTCCGTTCATTAAGCACAGATACGCAGTATTTT.

The chain combines TRBV5-1 with TRBJ2-5, with D unresolved. The CDR3 is 15 amino acids. Germline V gene sequence: CDR1 SGHRS, CDR2 YFSETQ. Trimming pared 1 base from V and 2 bases from J, leaving 12 bases between. This CDR3 is CASSLTATIQETQYF. The CDR3 bases are TGCGCCAGCAGCTTGACAGCCACGATTCAAGAGACCCAGTACTTC. Complete variable domain (other parts from reference TRBV5-1 and TRBJ2-5): KAGVTQTPRYLIKTRGQQVTLSCSPISGHRSVSWYQQTPGQGLQFLFEYFSETQRNKGNFPGRFSGRQFSNSRSEMNVSTLELGDSALYLCASSLTATIQETQYFGPGTRLLVL.

The chain links TRBV28 to TRBJ2-3, with D possibly being TRBD2 (6 bases). Germline V lookup: CDR1 MDHEN, CDR2 SYDVKM. Trimming pared 2 bases from V and 10 bases from J, leaving 10 bases between. The CDR3 contains 12 residues. CDR3 DNA sequence: TGTGCCAGCAGTTTACACGGGGAGGCGCAGTATTTT. This translates into CASSLHGEAQYF.

CDR3 nucleotide sequence: TGCGCCAGCAGTCCGGAAGACTATGGCTACACCTTC. Protein: CASSPEDYGYTF. The chain recombines TRBV10-2 with TRBJ1-2; D call uncertain. Germline loops: CDR1 WSHSY, CDR2 SAAADI. Trimming cost V 5 bases and J 3 bases, with 7 bases left between them. The CDR3 sequence is 12 residues long.

With regard to this clone: The sample holds other DNA sequences that translate to the same CDR3. This chain joins TRBV28 and TRBJ2-2; D is uncertain. Trimming shortened V by 3 bases and J by 5 bases, and 4 bases separated the two germline ends. The CDR3 totals 12 residues. Germline CDR1 is MDHEN and CDR2 is SYDVKM. CDR3 in DNA: TGTGCCAGCAGTTTCTATACCGGGGAGCTGTTTTTT. It specifies CASSFYTGELFF.

About this clone: The identical CDR3 is also encoded by other nucleotide sequences in the sample. The chain uses TRBV4-2 and TRBJ2-7, with D unresolved. Germline assignment: CDR1 LGHNA and CDR2 YNFKEQ. The CDR3 loop spans 12 amino acids. Trimming took off 3 bases at V and 1 base at J, with 4 bases between the two ends. CDR3 nucleotide sequence: TGTGCCAGCAGCCAGTCTTCCTACGAGCAGTACTTC. It encodes CASSQSSYEQYF.

The rearrangement links TRBV5-1 to TRBJ1-1; D perhaps matches TRBD1 (5 bases). CDR1 SGHRS and CDR2 YFSETQ come from the germline V gene. The CDR3 has 14 amino acids. V was clipped by 5 bases and J by 5 bases, with 16 bases between them. The CDR3: CASRVREGRTEAFF. The CDR3 DNA follows: TGCGCCAGCAGGGTGAGGGAGGGGAGAACTGAAGCTTTCTTT.

The V call is TRBV28, the J call TRBJ1-4; 9 nucleotides line up with TRBD1. V trimming: 5 bases; J trimming: 7 bases; junction bases outside the gene matches: 8. Germline CDR1 MDHEN, CDR2 SYDVKM. This CDR3 has 15 residues. CDR3 residues: CASSAPGQGGEKLFF. The CDR3 region has the DNA TGTGCCAGCAGTGCACCGGGACAGGGTGGTGAAAAACTGTTTTTT.

The J gene is TRBJ2-7, the V gene TRBV5-4, with D possibly being TRBD1 (5 bases). The CDR3 consists of 13 residues. V dropped 0 bases and J dropped 4 bases, with 8 bases sitting between them. Per the germline V gene, CDR1 is SGHNT and CDR2 is YYREEE (reference sequence). In DNA form, the CDR3 reads TGTGCCAGCAGCTTGGGGACACTTTACGAGCAGTACTTC. Translating it yields CASSLGTLYEQYF.

The chain uses TRBV7-7 and TRBJ2-1, with 10 bases identical to TRBD2. CDR1 is SSHAT, CDR2 FNYEAQ, per germline (reference sequence). This CDR3 has 14 residues. Trimming at V came to 5 bases and at J to 7 bases, leaving 5 bases not matched to a gene. In nucleotides, the CDR3 is TGTGCCAGCAGCCCGGGACTAGCGAGAAATGAGCAGTTCTTC. This sequence encodes CASSPGLARNEQFF.

This chain's CDR3 is CATSPSSGENIQYF. The CDR3 bases are TGTGCCACCTCGCCTTCTAGCGGAGAAAACATTCAGTACTTC. The rearrangement uses TRBV10-3 and TRBJ2-4, with 7 nucleotides matching TRBD2. Germline V CDR1 and CDR2: ENHRY, SYGVKD. Losses at the gene ends were 10 bases for V and 5 bases for J; bases not matched to a gene: 11. The CDR3 has 14 residues.

The V and J genes are TRBV30 and TRBJ2-7, with 9 bases identical to TRBD2. This CDR3 is 19 amino acids long. The V segment lost 3 bases and the J segment 0 bases; nucleotides outside the gene matches: 18. From germline, CDR1 is GTSNPN and CDR2 SVGIG (reference sequence). The CDR3 DNA is TGTGCCTGGAGCCCAGCGGGAGGCTACTTCTCTATAAGCTCCTACGAGCAGTACTTC. Translation gives CAWSPAGGYFSISSYEQYF.

This clone appeared a single time. The V call is TRBV29-1, the J call TRBJ1-1; possibly TRBD1 for D (6 bases). Germline CDR1 SQVTM, CDR2 ANQGSEA. Deletions cut 1 base from V and 5 bases from J, with 14 bases between. There are 14 residues in the CDR3. Written as DNA, the CDR3 is TGCAGCGTTGAAGTCTGGGGGCGGTGGACTGAAGCTTTCTTT. Residues: CSVEVWGRWTEAFF.

This clone was seen only once. The V and J genes are TRBV27 and TRBJ1-1; D ambiguous. V was trimmed by 5 bases and J by 1 base, leaving 17 bases between them. CDR1 and CDR2 (germline): MNHEY, SMNVEV (reference sequence). The CDR3 sequence is 16 residues long. CDR3 region: CASSNPRAERNTEAFF. The CDR3 nucleotides read TGTGCCAGCAGTAACCCTAGGGCAGAAAGGAACACTGAAGCTTTCTTT.

The chain joins TRBV7-2 to TRBJ2-2; TRBD1 might be the D (5 bases). Germline CDR1 is SGHTA and CDR2 is FQGNSA. Trimming shortened V by 7 bases and J by 3 bases, and 15 bases separated the two germline ends. The CDR3 consists of 15 residues. The CDR3, as DNA: TGTGCCAGCAACCCAGGGTATAGGTACACCGGGGAGCTGTTTTTT. This sequence encodes CASNPGYRYTGELFF.

This clone was picked up one time. Other nucleotide sequences from this sample produce the same CDR3. This sequence joins TRBV5-1 and TRBJ2-7; 7 bases fit TRBD1. Trimming cost V 4 bases and J 0 bases; bases outside gene matches: 4. There are 14 residues in the CDR3. The germline CDR1 and CDR2 sequences are SGHRS and YFSETQ. As DNA, the CDR3 is TGCGCCAGCAGCACCGGGACAGCCTCCTACGAGCAGTACTTC. It yields the protein CASSTGTASYEQYF.

Written as DNA, the CDR3 is TGTGCCAGCCGGGCCTTCGATAACACCGGGGAGCTGTTTTTT. Its translation is CASRAFDNTGELFF. V and J are TRBV2 and TRBJ2-2; no firm D call. Trimming cost V 8 bases and J 2 bases, with 12 bases left between them. CDR3 length: 14 amino acids. The germline V gene encodes CDR1 SNHLY and CDR2 FYNNEI.

The chain uses TRBV25-1 and TRBJ1-2; D ambiguous. Deletions cut 2 bases from V and 0 bases from J, with 10 bases between. The CDR3 extends over 15 amino acids. From germline, CDR1 is MGHDK and CDR2 SYGVNS. In nucleotides, the CDR3 is TGTGCCAGCAGTGAACGAGAAGCTCCTAACTATGGCTACACCTTC. Protein product: CASSEREAPNYGYTF.